This TCR beta chain was captured in a study of cytomegalovirus exposure and HLA in healthy donors. 13 Jbeta primers and 60 Vbeta primers were used for the PCR. The protocol was immunoSEQ multiplex PCR, while the TCRdb copy is restricted to in-frame clones and leaves out a portion. This sample has fewer than 250,000 clones, with under 85% found just once. The CDR3 is 17 residues long. The J segment lost 0 bases and the V segment lost 4 bases, leaving 2 bases of the junction unmatched. Germline CDR1 LNHDA, CDR2 SQIVND (reference sequence). Sequencing input: PBMCs. The TCR was taken from a woman aged 18 to 35 in good health and CMV-seronegative. J is TRBJ2-2 and V is TRBV19; 13 nucleotides agree with TRBD2. DNA for the CDR3: TGTGCCAGTAGTAACGGACTAGCGGGAGCGAACACCGGGGAGCTGTTTTTT. It is translated as CASSNGLAGANTGELFF. Combining the CDR3 with reference TRBV19 and TRBJ2-2 gives the whole variable domain DGGITQSPKYLFRKEGQNVTLSCEQNLNHDAMYWYRQDPGQGLRLIYYSQIVNDFQKGDIAEGYSVSREKKESFPLTVTSAQKNPTAFYLCASSNGLAGANTGELFFGEGSRLTVL.